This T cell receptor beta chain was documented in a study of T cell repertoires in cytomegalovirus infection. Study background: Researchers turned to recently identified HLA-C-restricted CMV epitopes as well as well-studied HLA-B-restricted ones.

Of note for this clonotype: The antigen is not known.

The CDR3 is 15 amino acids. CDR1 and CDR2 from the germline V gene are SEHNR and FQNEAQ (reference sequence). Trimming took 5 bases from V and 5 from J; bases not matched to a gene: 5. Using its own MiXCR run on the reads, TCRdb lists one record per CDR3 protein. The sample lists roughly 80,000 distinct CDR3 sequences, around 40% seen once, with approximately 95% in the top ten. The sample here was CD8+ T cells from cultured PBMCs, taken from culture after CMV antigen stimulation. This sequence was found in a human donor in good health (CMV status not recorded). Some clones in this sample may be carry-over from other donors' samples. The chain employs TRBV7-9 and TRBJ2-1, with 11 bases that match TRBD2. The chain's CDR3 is CASSRTSGRDNEQFF. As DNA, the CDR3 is TGTGCCAGCAGCCGTACTAGCGGGAGAGACAATGAGCAGTTCTTC.